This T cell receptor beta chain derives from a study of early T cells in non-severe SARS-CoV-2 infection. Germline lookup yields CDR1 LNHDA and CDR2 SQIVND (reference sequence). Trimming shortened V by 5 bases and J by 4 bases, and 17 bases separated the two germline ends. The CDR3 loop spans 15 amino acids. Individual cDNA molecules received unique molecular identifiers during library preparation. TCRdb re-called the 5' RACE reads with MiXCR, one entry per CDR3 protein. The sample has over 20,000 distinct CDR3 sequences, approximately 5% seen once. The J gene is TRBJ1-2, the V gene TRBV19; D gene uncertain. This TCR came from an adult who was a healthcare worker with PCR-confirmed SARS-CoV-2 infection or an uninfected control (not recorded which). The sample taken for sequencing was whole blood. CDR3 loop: CASSPPGLRFYGYTF. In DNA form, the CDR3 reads TGTGCCAGTAGTCCCCCGGGCCTCCGGTTCTATGGCTACACCTTC.